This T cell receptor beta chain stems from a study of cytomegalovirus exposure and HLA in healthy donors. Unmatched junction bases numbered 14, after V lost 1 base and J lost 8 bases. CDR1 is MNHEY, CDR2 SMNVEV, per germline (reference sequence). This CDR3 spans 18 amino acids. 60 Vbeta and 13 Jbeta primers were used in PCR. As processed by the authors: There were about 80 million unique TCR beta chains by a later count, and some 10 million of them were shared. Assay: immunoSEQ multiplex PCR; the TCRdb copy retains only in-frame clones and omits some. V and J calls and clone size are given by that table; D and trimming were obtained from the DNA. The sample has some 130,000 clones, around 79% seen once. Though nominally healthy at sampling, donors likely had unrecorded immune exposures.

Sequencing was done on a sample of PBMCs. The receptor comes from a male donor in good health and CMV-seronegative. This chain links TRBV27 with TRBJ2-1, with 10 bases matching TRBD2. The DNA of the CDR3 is TGTGCCAGCAGTTTATTAAGCGGGAGGGCCGCGTTGGGGGATGAGCAGTTCTTC. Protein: CASSLLSGRAALGDEQFF.